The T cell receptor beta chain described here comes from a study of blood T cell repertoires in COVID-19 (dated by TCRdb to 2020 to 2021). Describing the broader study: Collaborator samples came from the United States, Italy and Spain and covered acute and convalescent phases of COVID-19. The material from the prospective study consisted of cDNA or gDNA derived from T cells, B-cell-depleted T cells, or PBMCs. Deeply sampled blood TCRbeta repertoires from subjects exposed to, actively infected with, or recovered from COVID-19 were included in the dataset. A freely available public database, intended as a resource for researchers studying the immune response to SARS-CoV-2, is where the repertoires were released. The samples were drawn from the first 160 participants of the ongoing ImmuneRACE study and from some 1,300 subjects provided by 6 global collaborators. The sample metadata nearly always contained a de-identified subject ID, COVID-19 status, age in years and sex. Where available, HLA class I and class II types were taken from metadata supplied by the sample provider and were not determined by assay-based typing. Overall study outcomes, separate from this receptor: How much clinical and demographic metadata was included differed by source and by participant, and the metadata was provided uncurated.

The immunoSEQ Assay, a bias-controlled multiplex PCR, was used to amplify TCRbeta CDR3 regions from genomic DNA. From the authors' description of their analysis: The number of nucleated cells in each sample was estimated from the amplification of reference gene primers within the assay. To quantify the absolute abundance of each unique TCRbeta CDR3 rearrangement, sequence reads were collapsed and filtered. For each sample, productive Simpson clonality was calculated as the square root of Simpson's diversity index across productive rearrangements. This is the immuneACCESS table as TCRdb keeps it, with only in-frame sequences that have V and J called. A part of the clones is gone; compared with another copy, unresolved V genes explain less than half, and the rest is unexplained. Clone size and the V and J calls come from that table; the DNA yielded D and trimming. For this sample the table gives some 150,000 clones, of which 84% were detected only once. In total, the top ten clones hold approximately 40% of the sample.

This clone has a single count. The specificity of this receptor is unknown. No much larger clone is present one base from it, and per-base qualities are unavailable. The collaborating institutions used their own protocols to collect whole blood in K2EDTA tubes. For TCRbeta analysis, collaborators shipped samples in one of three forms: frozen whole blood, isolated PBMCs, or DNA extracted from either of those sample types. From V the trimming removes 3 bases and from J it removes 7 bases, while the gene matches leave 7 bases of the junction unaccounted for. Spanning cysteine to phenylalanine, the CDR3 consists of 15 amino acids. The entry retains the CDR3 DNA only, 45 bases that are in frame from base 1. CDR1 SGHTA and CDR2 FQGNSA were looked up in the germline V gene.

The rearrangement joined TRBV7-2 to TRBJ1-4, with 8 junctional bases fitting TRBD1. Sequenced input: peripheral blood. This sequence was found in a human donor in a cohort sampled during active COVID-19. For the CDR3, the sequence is CASSFGRGRGEKLFF. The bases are TGTGCCAGCAGCTTCGGCAGGGGGCGAGGTGAAAAACTGTTTTTT.